These T cell receptor beta chains were read from a single sample in a study of response to subunit inactivated influenza vaccine. TCRdb reanalysed the RT-PCR reads using MiXCR and keeps one entry per CDR3 protein. Here the sample spans about 530,000 distinct CDR3 sequences, 10% to 15% being singletons. The material was PBMCs from blood, obtained roughly 46 days after vaccination. The receptors were gathered from a man over 45 who received an inactivated influenza vaccine. The CDR3 runs from the conserved cysteine through the conserved F or W. D genes are given only for firm matches. Size values are once, few and many counts, or a class for expanded clones, and some rows have none.

cdr3_length	j_call	v_call	clone_size	d_call	cdr3_nt	cdr3_aa
15	TRBJ2-3	TRBV7-2	few	TRBD2	TGTGCCAGCAGCCGACTAGCGGGAAATTCTAATACGCAGTATTTT	CASSRLAGNSNTQYF
13	TRBJ2-1	TRBV10-3	many	-	TGTGCCATCAGAAACTTTCAAGGGAATGAGCAGTTCTTC	CAIRNFQGNEQFF
15	TRBJ1-4	TRBV12-3/TRBV12-4	-	-	TGTGCCAGCAGTTTTGGCGGGAGCATTAATGAAAAACTGTTTTTT	CASSFGGSINEKLFF
14	TRBJ1-5	TRBV6-2/TRBV6-3	many	-	TGTGCCAGCAGTTACTCGATGGGCCCCAGGGCCCAGCATTTT	CASSYSMGPRAQHF
14	TRBJ2-3	TRBV20-1	many	-	TGCAGTGCTAGAGAGGCCCTAGTGGCCGATACGCAGTATTTT	CSAREALVADTQYF
13	TRBJ2-7	TRBV6-6	-	TRBD1	TGTGCCACCACGCCGGGACAGGCCTACGAGCAGTACTTC	CATTPGQAYEQYF
14	TRBJ2-1	TRBV6-2/TRBV6-3	-	-	TGTGCCAGCAGTTACCTCTCAGACTACAATGAGCAGTTCTTC	CASSYLSDYNEQFF
14	TRBJ1-1	TRBV6-5	many	-	TGTGCCAGCAGTTACAAGGAGGGTGGGACTGAAGCTTTCTTT	CASSYKEGGTEAFF
14	TRBJ2-2	TRBV7-7	-	TRBD2	TGTGCCTCGAAAGCGGGGGCGAACACCGGGGAGCTGTTTTTT	CASKAGANTGELFF
12	TRBJ1-6	TRBV20-1	-	-	TGCAGTCCAAAGTCGGGGGATTCACCCCTCCACTTT	CSPKSGDSPLHF
13	TRBJ2-2	TRBV20-1	-	TRBD2	TGCAGTGCCAAACTAGCGGGAACCGGGGAGCTGTTTTTT	CSAKLAGTGELFF
17	TRBJ2-7	TRBV4-3	few	TRBD2	TGCGCCAGCAGCCAAGATGGAAGCGGGAGGGCCATCGACGAGCAGTACTTC	CASSQDGSGRAIDEQYF
18	TRBJ2-5	TRBV6-1	-	TRBD2	TGTGCCAGCAGTCGCGGGACTAGCGGGGGCCTCGGTCAAGAGACCCAGTACTTC	CASSRGTSGGLGQETQYF
15	TRBJ2-1	TRBV5-6	-	-	TGTGCCAGCAGCCCACAGTGGGGGGCGTTCAATGAGCAGTTCTTC	CASSPQWGAFNEQFF
16	TRBJ1-6	TRBV6-1	few	-	TGTGCCAGCACCTACGGGGGTACAGAACGAGGTTCACCCCTCCACTTT	CASTYGGTERGSPLHF
16	TRBJ2-7	TRBV3-1	-	TRBD2	TGTGCCAGCAGCCAAACGGGGACTAGCGTCCCCTACGAGCAGTACTTC	CASSQTGTSVPYEQYF
18	TRBJ2-1	TRBV28	many	TRBD2	TGTGCCAGCAGTTTACGCGGGGGGGTATCAAGCTCCTACAATGAGCAGTTCTTC	CASSLRGGVSSSYNEQFF
15	TRBJ2-7	TRBV7-9	-	-	TGTGCCAGCAGCTTAGGACGGGGGCCCTCCTACGAGCAGTACTTC	CASSLGRGPSYEQYF
16	TRBJ2-2	TRBV7-2	many	-	TGTGCCAGCAGCTTAGCGCTAGCTTTGAGAACCGGGGAGCTGTTTTTT	CASSLALALRTGELFF
16	TRBJ1-1	TRBV6-1	few	TRBD1	TGTGCCAGCAGGGATTATTACGACAGGGGGAAGACTGAAGCTTTCTTT	CASRDYYDRGKTEAFF
15	TRBJ1-3	TRBV7-8	few	-	TGTGCCAGCAGCTCGGACTTACACTCTGGAAACACCATATATTTT	CASSSDLHSGNTIYF
13	TRBJ2-1	TRBV7-3	-	TRBD2	TGTGCCAGCAGCCGTGGCTGGGGGGGGGAGCAGTTCTTC	CASSRGWGGEQFF
17	TRBJ1-4	TRBV5-5	-	-	TGTGCCAGCAGCTTGTCATACCAGGAAACAACTAATGAAAAACTGTTTTTT	CASSLSYQETTNEKLFF
16	TRBJ1-5	TRBV28	-	-	TGTGCCAGCAGTTTGGCAGTTTCGTATAGCAATCAGCCCCAGCATTTT	CASSLAVSYSNQPQHF
15	TRBJ2-7	TRBV11-2	-	TRBD1	TGTGCCAGCAGTCATGCAACGGACAGGGCCTACGAGCAGTACTTC	CASSHATDRAYEQYF
16	TRBJ2-3	TRBV7-8	few	TRBD2	TGTGCCAGCAGCTTAGTCGGAGCGGGGAGCACAGATACGCAGTATTTT	CASSLVGAGSTDTQYF
15	TRBJ2-5	TRBV24-1	few	-	TGTGCCACCGCGAGAGCTGGGCGGTCTCAAGAGACCCAGTACTTC	CATARAGRSQETQYF
19	TRBJ2-1	TRBV2	medium-sized	TRBD2	TGTGCCTGCTGTTTCGGGCCTGTCGGCGGGAGGATACCCTACAATGAGCAGTTCTTC	CACCFGPVGGRIPYNEQFF
14	TRBJ2-7	TRBV7-9	few	-	TGTGCCAGCAGCTTAGATCTCAAGGCGTACGAGCAGTACTTC	CASSLDLKAYEQYF
11	TRBJ2-1	TRBV25-1	few	-	TGTGCCAGCAGTGGTGGGTATGAGCAGTTCTTC	CASSGGYEQFF
18	TRBJ2-1	TRBV7-8	-	-	TGTGCCAGCAGCTTAGCGCAAGTCTTGGGTGTATACTACAATGAGCAGTTCTTC	CASSLAQVLGVYYNEQFF
12	TRBJ2-7	TRBV29-1	-	-	TGCAGCGTGGGGGGACAGTACTACGAGCAGTACTTC	CSVGGQYYEQYF
13	TRBJ2-5	TRBV12-3/TRBV12-4	-	-	TGTGCCAGCAGTTTTGCGAATCAAGAGACCCAGTACTTC	CASSFANQETQYF
14	TRBJ1-6	TRBV12-3/TRBV12-4	-	-	TGTGCCAGCAGTTCCCGGATACAGGTCTCTCCCCTCCACTTT	CASSSRIQVSPLHF
15	TRBJ2-5	TRBV7-8	many	TRBD2	TGTGCCAGCAGCATAGGGACTAAGCAACAAGAGACCCAGTACTTC	CASSIGTKQQETQYF
12	TRBJ1-6	TRBV20-1	-	-	TGCAGTGCTGCTCAGAATAATTCACCCCTCCACTTT	CSAAQNNSPLHF